One sample yielded the 4 T cell receptor beta chains listed below, sequenced in a study of CD8 T cells in Susac syndrome. The RNA input was roughly 0.45 to 1 ug, and it was reverse transcribed with random hexamers. TCRdb recomputed calls from the immunoSEQ multiplex PCR reads with MiXCR, one row per CDR3 protein. The profile covers under 250,000 distinct CDR3 sequences, with approximately 94% appearing a single time and 0.15% to 0.2% taken by the ten largest. The material sequenced was CD4+ T cells from PBMCs. The receptors shown here come from a human donor with Susac syndrome.

CDR3 loop: CASSPDRGQGQPQHF. For the CDR3, the DNA is TGCGCCAGCAGCCCGGACAGGGGGCAGGGACAGCCCCAGCATTTT. The V gene is TRBV5-1, the J gene TRBJ1-5, with TRBD1 identical over 11 bases. Germline trimming cut 4 bases from V and 7 bases from J; bases unmatched to any gene: 7. Germline assignment: CDR1 SGHRS and CDR2 YFSETQ. The CDR3 has 15 amino acids.

The genes are TRBV4-3 and TRBJ2-3; TRBD1 aligns across 7 bases. There are 15 residues in the CDR3. Trimming took 0 bases from V and 6 from J; bases not matched to a gene: 6. The germline V gene has CDR1 LGHNA and CDR2 YSLEER. CDR3 in amino acids: CASSQENRGLDTQYF. DNA of the CDR3: TGCGCCAGCAGCCAAGAAAATAGGGGGCTGGATACGCAGTATTTT.

The V call is TRBV30, the J call TRBJ1-2, with D unclear. Trimming stripped 3 bases from V and 4 bases from J, with 21 bases between. The germline V gene has CDR1 GTSNPN and CDR2 SVGIG (reference sequence). The CDR3 has 16 residues. The CDR3 nucleotides read TGTGCCTGGAGCCCCGGGATCTTTCCACGAGGCTATGGCTACACCTTC. Its protein is CAWSPGIFPRGYGYTF.

This chain uses TRBV7-9 with TRBJ2-5, with TRBD2 matching over 7 bases. The CDR3 spans 15 residues. CDR1 is SEHNR, CDR2 FQNEAQ, per germline (reference sequence). V lost 2 bases and J lost 0; bases outside the gene matches: 3. The CDR3 region has the DNA TGTGCCAGCAGCTTACTCGCGGGGGACCAAGAGACCCAGTACTTC. Encoded protein: CASSLLAGDQETQYF.